Listed below are T cell receptor beta chains from one sample, sequenced in a study of shared clonotypes between healthy human individuals. The data were produced by immunoSEQ multiplex PCR, yet TCRdb's version contains in-frame clones alone and is incomplete. The profile shows 550,000 to 600,000 clones, around 76% of them singletons. Sequencing used PBMCs. These receptors were obtained from a woman aged 35 to 49 in good health. Some clones in this sample may be carry-over from other donors' samples. The CDR3 runs from the conserved cysteine through the conserved F or W. A D gene is named only where the DNA matches it firmly. Not every row has a clone size; where given, it reads once, few, many or a size class.

DNA,CDR3,size,J,D,V
TGTGCCAGCCGCTCTGGGGGATTTGACAGGGGGCAATGGGGCTACACCTTC,CASRSGGFDRGQWGYTF,NA,TRBJ1-2,TRBD1,TRBV28
TGTGCCTACACCCCCCGGGGGAAGATGAACACTGAAGCTTTCTTT,CAYTPRGKMNTEAFF,once,TRBJ1-1,NA,TRBV28
TGCAGCGTTGAAGATCTGGGGGGGGCGGAGACCCAGTACTTC,CSVEDLGGAETQYF,NA,TRBJ2-5,NA,TRBV29-1
TGTGCCTGGAGTGTACCAAACCCCCAGGCTTTCTTT,CAWSVPNPQAFF,few,TRBJ1-1,NA,TRBV30
TGTGCCAGCAGCGTCCCGGGACAGTACGAGCAGTACTTC,CASSVPGQYEQYF,NA,TRBJ2-7,TRBD1,TRBV5-4
TGTGCCAGCAGCTTAGATTCGGGGGCCCAAAACATTCAGTACTTC,CASSLDSGAQNIQYF,NA,TRBJ2-4,NA,TRBV11-2
TGTGCCAGCAGCTTGGGCATGCCTAACTATGGCTACACCTTC,CASSLGMPNYGYTF,NA,TRBJ1-2,NA,TRBV7-9
TGTGCCAGCAGTTCCACCGGGACAGGGTTAGAAAAACTGTTTTTT,CASSSTGTGLEKLFF,NA,TRBJ1-4,TRBD1,TRBV6-5
TGTGCCTGGAGTGTAGACGAGACCCAGTACTTC,CAWSVDETQYF,few,TRBJ2-5,NA,TRBV30
TGTGCCAGCAGCGTAGGTGGTAGCGGGAGGGCCCTCGGCACAGATACGCAGTATTTT,CASSVGGSGRALGTDTQYF,NA,TRBJ2-3,TRBD2,TRBV9
TGTGCCAGCAGCCAGAACTGGCCGTTCAAAAACATTCAGTACTTC,CASSQNWPFKNIQYF,NA,TRBJ2-4,NA,TRBV13
TGTGCCAGCAGTATCCGGGACCGCAATAGTGAGCAGTACTTC,CASSIRDRNSEQYF,many,TRBJ2-7,NA,TRBV28
TGCGCCAGCAGCTACACTAGCTCCTCCACAGATACGCAGTATTTT,CASSYTSSSTDTQYF,NA,TRBJ2-3,NA,TRBV5-1
TGTGCCAGCAGTTCCCCGACAGGGGGCAGTGAAAAACTGTTTTTT,CASSSPTGGSEKLFF,NA,TRBJ1-4,TRBD1,TRBV28
TGTGCCAGCAGCCTACAAGGAGATACGCAGTATTTT,CASSLQGDTQYF,NA,TRBJ2-3,NA,TRBV28
TGTGCCAGCAGTGAGGGGGCTAGGGCGGGCCTGAGCGCTTTCTTT,CASSEGARAGLSAFF,NA,TRBJ1-1,NA,TRBV25-1
TGTGCCGGGGGGGGGCACTATGGCTACACCTTC,CAGGGHYGYTF,NA,TRBJ1-2,NA,TRBV2
TGTGCCAGCAGCGGGCTAGCGGCCTACAATGAGCAGTTCTTC,CASSGLAAYNEQFF,once,TRBJ2-1,TRBD2,TRBV9
TGCGCCAGCAGCCGGGGACTAGCGGACAGCTCCTACAATGAGCAGTTCTTC,CASSRGLADSSYNEQFF,NA,TRBJ2-1,TRBD2,TRBV5-1
TGTGCCAGCGCCCATGAGCAGTTCTTC,CASAHEQFF,NA,TRBJ2-1,NA,TRBV11-3
TGTGCCAGTAGTCCTTGGACAGGGTCCTACAATGAGCAGTTCTTC,CASSPWTGSYNEQFF,NA,TRBJ2-1,TRBD1,TRBV19
TGTGCCAGCAGCTTAGTGGACCCCGTGAACACTGAAGCTTTCTTT,CASSLVDPVNTEAFF,NA,TRBJ1-1,NA,TRBV7-9
TGTGCCAGCAGTCTCCCAACTAGCGGGAGTCGTGAGACCCAGTACTTC,CASSLPTSGSRETQYF,NA,TRBJ2-5,TRBD2,TRBV28
TGTGCCAGCAGCGTAGCTTTGGGACAAGTCTACGAGCAGTACTTC,CASSVALGQVYEQYF,NA,TRBJ2-7,NA,TRBV9
TGTGCCAGCAGCTTAGGAGTTCTGGGTTTGGGCTACGAGCAGTACTTC,CASSLGVLGLGYEQYF,NA,TRBJ2-7,NA,TRBV11-2
TGTGCCAGTAGTACAAACGACAGGGTCCGACGGGGTGCATTCTTC,CASSTNDRVRRGAFF,NA,TRBJ2-1,TRBD1,TRBV19
TGTGCCAGCACCGGCTCGGGAGGCCTATACAATGAGCAGTTCTTC,CASTGSGGLYNEQFF,NA,TRBJ2-1,TRBD2,TRBV25-1
TGCGCCAGCAGCCAAGGACTCCGGGGGGCAGATACGCAGTATTTT,CASSQGLRGADTQYF,NA,TRBJ2-3,TRBD2,TRBV5-1
TGTGCCAGCAGCTTAGATGGGCAGGGGAGGGAGACCCAGTACTTC,CASSLDGQGRETQYF,NA,TRBJ2-5,NA,TRBV11-2
TGTGCCAGCAAGGTTGGAGGGCTGCCAACAGATCGTCTTTGGGTCAGCCAAGAGACCCAGTACTTC,CASKVGGLPTDRLWVSQETQYF,NA,TRBJ2-5,NA,TRBV28
TGTGCCAGGGCAACTGACCCCAATTCACCCCTCCACTTT,CARATDPNSPLHF,NA,TRBJ1-6,NA,TRBV2
TGTGCCAGCAGCTCACGACTAGGTTTAACCTACGAGCAGTACTTC,CASSSRLGLTYEQYF,NA,TRBJ2-7,NA,TRBV7-2
TGTGCCAGCAGATTAAGTAGCGGGAGTCAAAATGAGCAGTTCTTC,CASRLSSGSQNEQFF,few,TRBJ2-1,TRBD2,TRBV7-2
TGTGCCAGCCGGGACTACAAAAACATTCAGTACTTC,CASRDYKNIQYF,NA,TRBJ2-4,TRBD2,TRBV6-1
TGTGCCAGCAGCTTGGTCGGGAGTTCCGAGCAGTACTTC,CASSLVGSSEQYF,NA,TRBJ2-7,NA,TRBV5-4
TGTGCCAGCAGTCCGGGACAGGGGACAGATACGCAGTATTTT,CASSPGQGTDTQYF,NA,TRBJ2-3,TRBD1,TRBV27
TGTGCCAGCAGCCCCCCGACAGGGAGCGACGGGGCCAACGTCCTGACTTTC,CASSPPTGSDGANVLTF,once,TRBJ2-6,TRBD1,TRBV11-3
TGCGCCAGCAGCTGGACAGGGGGCAATCAGCCCCAGCATTTT,CASSWTGGNQPQHF,few,TRBJ1-5,TRBD1,TRBV5-1
TGCGCCAGCAGCCAGATAGGAAGGGGTCTGGGCAATGAGCAGTTCTTC,CASSQIGRGLGNEQFF,NA,TRBJ2-1,NA,TRBV4-1
TGTGCCTGGAGTCGGGGCGTAGCCTACGAGCAGTACTTC,CAWSRGVAYEQYF,NA,TRBJ2-7,NA,TRBV30
TGTGCCAGTAGTATTGGGGTTAGGGGGGAGCTGTTTTTT,CASSIGVRGELFF,NA,TRBJ2-2,NA,TRBV19
TGTGCCAGCAGCAAAACGACTAGTAGGGATGAGCAGTTCTTC,CASSKTTSRDEQFF,NA,TRBJ2-1,NA,TRBV9
TGTGCCACCAGCAGAGGTGGATTAGCAGGCTATGAGCAGTTCTTC,CATSRGGLAGYEQFF,once,TRBJ2-1,NA,TRBV15
TGTGCCCGGGGCGGTTTGTCTGGAAACACCATATATTTT,CARGGLSGNTIYF,few,TRBJ1-3,NA,TRBV30
TGTGCCAGTAGTATGCTAGCCCGGCGCGGACTAGCGGGTGAGCAGTTCTTC,CASSMLARRGLAGEQFF,NA,TRBJ2-1,TRBD2,TRBV19
TGTGCCAGCTCACCAGTAGCGGGAGCCCCTCTCCCCGGGGAGCAGTACTTC,CASSPVAGAPLPGEQYF,NA,TRBJ2-7,TRBD2,TRBV18